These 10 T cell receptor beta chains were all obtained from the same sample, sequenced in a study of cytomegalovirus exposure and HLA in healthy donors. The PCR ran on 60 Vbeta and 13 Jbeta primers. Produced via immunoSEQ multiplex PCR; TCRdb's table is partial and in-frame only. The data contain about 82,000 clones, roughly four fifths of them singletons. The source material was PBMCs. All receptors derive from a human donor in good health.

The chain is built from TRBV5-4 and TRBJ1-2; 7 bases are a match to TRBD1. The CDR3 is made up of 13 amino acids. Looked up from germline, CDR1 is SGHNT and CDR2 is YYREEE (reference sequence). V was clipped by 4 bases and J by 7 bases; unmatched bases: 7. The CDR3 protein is CASSENRGRGYTF. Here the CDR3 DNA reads TGTGCCAGCAGCGAGAACAGGGGACGTGGCTACACCTTC.

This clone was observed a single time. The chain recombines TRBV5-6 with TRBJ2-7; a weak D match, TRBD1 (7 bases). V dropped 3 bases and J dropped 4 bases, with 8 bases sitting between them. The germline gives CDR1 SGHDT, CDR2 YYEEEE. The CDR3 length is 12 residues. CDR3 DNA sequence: TGTGCCAGCAGCTCAGGGGGGTACGAGCAGTACTTC. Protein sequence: CASSSGGYEQYF.

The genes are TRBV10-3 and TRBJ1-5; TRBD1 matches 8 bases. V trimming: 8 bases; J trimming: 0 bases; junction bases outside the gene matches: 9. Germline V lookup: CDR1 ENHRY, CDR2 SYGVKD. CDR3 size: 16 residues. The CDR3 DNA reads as TGTGCCATCGGTGGACAGGGCCCTTATAGCAATCAGCCCCAGCATTTT. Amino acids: CAIGGQGPYSNQPQHF.

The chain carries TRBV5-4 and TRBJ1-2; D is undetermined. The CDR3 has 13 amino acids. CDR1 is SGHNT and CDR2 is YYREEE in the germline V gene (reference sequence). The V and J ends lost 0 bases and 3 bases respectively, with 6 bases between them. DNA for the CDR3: TGTGCCAGCAGCTTGGTCGGTGACTATGGCTACACCTTC. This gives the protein CASSLVGDYGYTF.

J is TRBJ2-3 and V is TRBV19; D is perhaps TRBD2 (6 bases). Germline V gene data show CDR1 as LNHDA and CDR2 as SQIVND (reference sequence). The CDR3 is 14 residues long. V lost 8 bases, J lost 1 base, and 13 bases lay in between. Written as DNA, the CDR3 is TGTGCCAGTTCCCGGAGGGTCCGCACAGATACGCAGTATTTT. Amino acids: CASSRRVRTDTQYF.

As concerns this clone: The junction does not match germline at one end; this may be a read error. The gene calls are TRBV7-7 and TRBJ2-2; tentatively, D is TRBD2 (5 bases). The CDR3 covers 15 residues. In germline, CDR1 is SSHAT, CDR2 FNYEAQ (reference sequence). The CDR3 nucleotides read TGTGCTAGCAGCTCTCGCGGAGGATACACCGGGGAGCTGTTTTTT. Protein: CASSSRGGYTGELFF.

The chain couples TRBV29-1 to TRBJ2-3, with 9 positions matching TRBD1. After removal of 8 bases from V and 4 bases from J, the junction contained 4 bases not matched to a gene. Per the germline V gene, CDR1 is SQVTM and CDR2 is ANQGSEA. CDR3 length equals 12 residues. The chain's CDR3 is CSSRTGADTQYF. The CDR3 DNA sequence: TGCAGCTCCCGGACAGGGGCAGATACGCAGTATTTT.

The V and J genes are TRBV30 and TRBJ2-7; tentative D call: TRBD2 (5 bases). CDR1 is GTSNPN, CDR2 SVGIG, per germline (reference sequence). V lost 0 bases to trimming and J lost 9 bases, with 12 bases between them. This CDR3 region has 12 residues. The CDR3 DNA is TGTGCCTGGAGTGTAGTTGGGAGTGTGCAGTACTTC. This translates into CAWSVVGSVQYF.

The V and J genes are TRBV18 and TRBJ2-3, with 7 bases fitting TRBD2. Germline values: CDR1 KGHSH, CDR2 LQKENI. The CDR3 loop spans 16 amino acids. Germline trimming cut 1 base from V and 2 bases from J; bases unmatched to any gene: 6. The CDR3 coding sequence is TGTGCCAGCTCACCACGGCAAGCGGGGATCACAGATACGCAGTATTTT. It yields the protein CASSPRQAGITDTQYF.

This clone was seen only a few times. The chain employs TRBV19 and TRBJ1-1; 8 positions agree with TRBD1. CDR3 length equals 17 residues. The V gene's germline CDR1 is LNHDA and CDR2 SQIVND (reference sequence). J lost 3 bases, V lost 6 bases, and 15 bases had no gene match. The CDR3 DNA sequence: TGTGCCAGTAGCCGAAGGACAGGGCTCCAGTGGGACACTGAAGCTTTCTTT. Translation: CASSRRTGLQWDTEAFF.